This TCR beta chain was sequenced during a study of cytomegalovirus exposure and HLA in healthy donors. Germline CDR1 reads MDHEN; CDR2 reads SYDVKM. Losses at the gene ends were 7 bases for V and 6 bases for J; bases not matched to a gene: 6. The CDR3 is made up of 13 amino acids. Study outcomes and limitations: Apparent HLA restriction characterized most CMV-associated TCR beta chains in a later analysis. Immune exposure information available was restricted to CMV serostatus.

The study ran its PCR with 60 Vbeta and 13 Jbeta primers. TCRdb's copy holds only in-frame clones and misses some; the assay was immunoSEQ multiplex PCR. The data show 150,000 to 200,000 clones, 80% to 90% seen once. A remark on this clone: Antigen unknown.

At the time of sampling, donors were nominally healthy, though unrecorded immune exposures were likely. The TCR comes from a woman younger than 35 in good health and CMV-seronegative. Sequencing was done on a sample of PBMCs. V gene TRBV28 combines with J gene TRBJ1-5; TRBD1 matches 7 bases. CDR3 protein: CASIYRGRQPQHF. The CDR3 DNA follows: TGTGCCAGCATATACAGGGGTCGTCAGCCCCAGCATTTT.